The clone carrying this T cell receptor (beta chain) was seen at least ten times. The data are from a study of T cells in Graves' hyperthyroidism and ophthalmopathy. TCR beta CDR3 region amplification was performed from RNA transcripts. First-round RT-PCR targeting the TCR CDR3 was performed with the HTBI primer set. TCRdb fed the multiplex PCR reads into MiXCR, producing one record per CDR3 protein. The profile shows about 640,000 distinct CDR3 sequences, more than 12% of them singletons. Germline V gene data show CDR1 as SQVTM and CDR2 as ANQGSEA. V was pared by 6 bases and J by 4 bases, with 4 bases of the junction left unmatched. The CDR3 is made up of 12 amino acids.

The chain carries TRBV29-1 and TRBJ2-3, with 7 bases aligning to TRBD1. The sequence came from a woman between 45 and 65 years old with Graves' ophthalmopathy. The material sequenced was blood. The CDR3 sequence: CSVRGLADTQYF. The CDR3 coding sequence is TGCAGCGTCAGGGGGTTGGCAGATACGCAGTATTTT.